Listed below are T cell receptor beta chains from one sample, sequenced in a study of T cells in Graves' hyperthyroidism and ophthalmopathy. TCRdb processed the multiplex PCR reads anew with MiXCR; each CDR3 protein has one entry. Of roughly 380,000 distinct CDR3 sequences listed, about 13% are singletons. Sequencing used blood. These receptors were taken from a young woman with Graves' hyperthyroidism. The CDR3 runs from the conserved cysteine through the conserved F or W. D genes are given only for firm matches. For some rows the clone size is stated as once, few or many, or as a class when expanded; others skip it.

CDR3,DNA,D,size,V,J
CARQDRGLPPSYEQYF,TGTGCCAGACAGGACAGGGGGCTACCTCCGAGTTACGAGCAGTACTTC,TRBD1,few,TRBV28,TRBJ2-7
CASSPVLAGRAFF,TGTGCCAGCAGCCCCGTCCTGGCAGGGCGAGCTTTCTTT,NA,NA,TRBV9,TRBJ1-1
CASSLGVAGDGDIQYF,TGTGCCAGCAGCTTGGGCGTCGCGGGCGATGGGGACATTCAGTACTTC,NA,few,TRBV7-9,TRBJ2-4
CASSQGVLQTYEQYF,TGCGCCAGCAGCCAGGGAGTGCTACAGACCTACGAGCAGTACTTC,NA,NA,TRBV4-1,TRBJ2-7
CSANLGSTDTQYF,TGCAGTGCTAACCTCGGGAGCACAGATACGCAGTATTTT,NA,many,TRBV20-1,TRBJ2-3
CSASRGQGNFYF,TGCAGTGCTTCAAGAGGACAGGGGAATTTTTACTTC,TRBD1,few,TRBV20-1,TRBJ2-7
CASRRGSPSNQPQHF,TGTGCCAGCAGAAGGGGGTCGCCGAGCAATCAGCCCCAGCATTTT,NA,many,TRBV6-1,TRBJ1-5
CASSFKPLGAAYNEQFF,TGTGCCAGCAGCTTCAAGCCCCTAGGAGCGGCCTACAATGAGCAGTTCTTC,NA,many,TRBV7-8,TRBJ2-1
CASSVRRDPNTGELFF,TGTGCCAGCAGCGTACGGCGGGATCCGAACACCGGGGAGCTGTTTTTT,NA,few,TRBV9,TRBJ2-2
CATSSDSSPGSNTQYF,TGTGCCACCAGTTCCGACAGTTCCCCCGGTTCAAATACGCAGTATTTT,NA,few,TRBV24-1,TRBJ2-3
CAIRAQGSQPQHF,TGTGCCATCCGGGCACAGGGGAGTCAGCCCCAGCATTTT,TRBD1,many,TRBV10-3,TRBJ1-5
CASSHGPDNEQFF,TGTGCCAGCAGCCACGGACCTGACAATGAGCAGTTCTTC,NA,many,TRBV11-2,TRBJ2-1
CASSQTSGGYNEQFF,TGTGCCAGCAGTCAGACTAGCGGAGGGTACAATGAGCAGTTCTTC,TRBD2,NA,TRBV6-4,TRBJ2-1
CASSFPPRTSQSTDTQYF,TGTGCCAGCAGCTTCCCACCTCGGACTAGCCAAAGCACAGATACGCAGTATTTT,TRBD2,NA,TRBV7-9,TRBJ2-3
CASSLVLSVGVQPQHF,TGTGCCAGCAGCTTGGTACTTTCTGTAGGAGTTCAGCCCCAGCATTTT,NA,few,TRBV5-5,TRBJ1-5
CASSQEEPAELFF,TGCGCCAGCAGCCAAGAAGAGCCGGCGGAACTGTTTTTT,NA,few,TRBV4-1,TRBJ1-4
CASSSVAGGLQETQYF,TGTGCCAGCAGCTCTGTAGCGGGAGGGCTCCAAGAGACCCAGTACTTC,TRBD2,many,TRBV7-9,TRBJ2-5
CASSEAAHDTQYF,TGTGCCAGCAGTGAGGCGGCTCACGATACGCAGTATTTT,NA,NA,TRBV6-4,TRBJ2-3
CASSTGQGNFGANVLTF,TGTGCCAGTAGTACGGGACAGGGCAATTTTGGGGCCAACGTCCTGACTTTC,TRBD1,few,TRBV19,TRBJ2-6
CASSEYAKTDTQYF,TGTGCCAGCAGTGAATATGCGAAGACAGATACGCAGTATTTT,NA,many,TRBV25-1,TRBJ2-3
CASSYDAGSSYEQYF,TGTGCCAGCAGTTACGATGCGGGGAGCTCCTACGAGCAGTACTTC,NA,once,TRBV6-5,TRBJ2-7
CASSSLREGLGNEQFF,TGTGCCAGCAGTTCACTCCGGGAGGGCCTAGGTAATGAGCAGTTCTTC,TRBD2,many,TRBV6-2/TRBV6-3,TRBJ2-1
CRPLGRGENYGYTF,TGCAGGCCTTTGGGGAGGGGGGAGAACTATGGCTACACCTTC,NA,NA,TRBV20-1,TRBJ1-2
CASSSLAGASDTQYF,TGTGCCAGCAGCTCCCTAGCGGGGGCATCAGATACGCAGTATTTT,TRBD2,many,TRBV7-8,TRBJ2-3
CASSFSEAFF,TGTGCCAGCAGCTTTAGTGAAGCTTTCTTT,NA,NA,TRBV7-9,TRBJ1-1
CASRPAGGSEKLFF,TGCGCCAGCAGGCCCGCAGGGGGCTCTGAAAAACTGTTTTTT,TRBD1,many,TRBV5-1,TRBJ1-4
CASSVNLGNEQFF,TGTGCCAGTAGTGTCAACCTAGGCAATGAGCAGTTCTTC,NA,NA,TRBV19,TRBJ2-1
CASSSKGQGDFYQPQHF,TGTGCCAGCAGTTCGAAGGGACAGGGGGACTTCTATCAGCCCCAGCATTTT,TRBD1,many,TRBV28,TRBJ1-5
CSAPLDRGFWVNTEAFF,TGCAGTGCTCCCCTTGACAGGGGATTTTGGGTGAACACTGAAGCTTTCTTT,TRBD1,many,TRBV20-1,TRBJ1-1
CASIIGTYGDTQYF,TGTGCCAGCATTATAGGGACCTACGGAGATACGCAGTATTTT,NA,NA,TRBV6-1,TRBJ2-3
CASSESVGETQYF,TGTGCCAGCAGTGAGTCAGTTGGAGAGACCCAGTACTTC,NA,NA,TRBV6-1,TRBJ2-5
CASRPLAGDEQFF,TGTGCCAGCAGGCCACTAGCGGGTGATGAGCAGTTCTTC,TRBD2,many,TRBV6-2/TRBV6-3,TRBJ2-1
CASSMPGGPLDEQYF,TGTGCCAGTAGTATGCCGGGAGGGCCACTCGACGAGCAGTACTTC,TRBD2,NA,TRBV19,TRBJ2-7
CASSPTTSYTDTQYF,TGTGCCAGCAGCCCGACGACTAGCTACACAGATACGCAGTATTTT,TRBD2,few,TRBV9,TRBJ2-3
CASSYWGSGNTVYF,NA,NA,NA,TRBV6-2/TRBV6-3,TRBJ1-3
CAWSIITEAFF,TGTGCCTGGAGTATTATTACTGAAGCTTTCTTT,NA,many,TRBV30,TRBJ1-1
CAWTRGGGKGQPQHF,TGTGCCTGGACCCGGGGAGGGGGCAAGGGTCAGCCCCAGCATTTT,TRBD1,many,TRBV30,TRBJ1-5
CASSFAEDYEQYF,TGTGCCAGCAGTTTCGCCGAAGATTACGAGCAGTACTTC,NA,many,TRBV12-3/TRBV12-4,TRBJ2-7
CASSSRTGKYTEAFF,TGTGCCAGCAGTTCCAGGACAGGAAAATACACTGAAGCTTTCTTT,TRBD1,few,TRBV27,TRBJ1-1
CASSFTGASYEQYF,TGTGCCAGCAGCTTCACCGGGGCCTCCTACGAGCAGTACTTC,NA,many,TRBV7-9,TRBJ2-7
CASSQGRAYSPLHF,TGTGCCAGCAGCCAAGGACGAGCCTATTCACCCCTCCACTTT,NA,NA,TRBV3-1,TRBJ1-6
CSVATGVEETQYF,TGCAGCGTTGCAACGGGGGTAGAGGAGACCCAGTACTTC,NA,many,TRBV29-1,TRBJ2-5
CATSRQGLPSYNEQFF,TGTGCCACCAGCAGACAGGGACTTCCCTCCTACAATGAGCAGTTCTTC,NA,many,TRBV15,TRBJ2-1
CASFGVREQFF,TGTGCCAGCTTCGGGGTTAGGGAGCAGTTCTTC,NA,few,TRBV28,TRBJ2-1
CASSEGGPLYEQYF,TGTGCCAGCAGTGAGGGGGGTCCTCTCTACGAGCAGTACTTC,NA,NA,TRBV25-1,TRBJ2-7
CASSATGPGGGYTF,TGTGCCAGCAGCGCGACAGGGCCGGGAGGCGGCTACACCTTC,TRBD1,few,TRBV7-2,TRBJ1-2
CATSAVGGELFF,TGTGCCACCAGTGCGGTGGGCGGGGAGCTGTTTTTT,NA,many,TRBV24-1,TRBJ2-2
CASSLDRNNYEQYF,TGTGCCAGCAGCTTAGATCGAAATAACTACGAGCAGTACTTC,NA,many,TRBV11-3,TRBJ2-7
CASSPLAGFTDTQYF,TGTGCCAGCAGCCCGCTAGCGGGATTTACAGATACGCAGTATTTT,TRBD2,few,TRBV7-2,TRBJ2-3
CASSLVGGRGGEQFF,TGTGCCAGCAGCTTAGTGGGCGGGAGGGGGGGTGAGCAGTTCTTC,TRBD2,NA,TRBV7-2,TRBJ2-1
CASSLDRAAATQYF,TGTGCCAGCAGCTTAGATCGAGCGGCGGCGACGCAGTACTTC,NA,many,TRBV7-8,TRBJ2-7
CASSLDRLTIGNTIYF,TGCGCCAGCAGCTTGGACAGACTCACGATTGGAAACACCATATATTTT,NA,NA,TRBV5-1,TRBJ1-3
CAYQSGNQNTEAFF,TGTGCTTACCAGTCCGGGAACCAGAACACTGAAGCTTTCTTT,NA,NA,TRBV15,TRBJ1-1
CASSFPDGNTEAFF,TGTGCCAGCAGTTTCCCGGACGGAAACACTGAAGCTTTCTTT,NA,many,TRBV12-3/TRBV12-4,TRBJ1-1